A single sample is the source of the 3 T cell receptor beta chains below, sequenced in a study of blood T cell repertoires in COVID-19. Clones were sequenced by immunoSEQ multiplex PCR, and TCRdb holds only the in-frame ones, with some missing. The table records hundreds of thousands of clones, more than 80% of them present only once. The sequencing input was peripheral blood. These TCRs come from a woman aged 25-40 years with COVID-19, enrolled during active disease.

V gene TRBV5-6 combines with J gene TRBJ2-4, with D perhaps matching TRBD2 (5 bases). Germline CDR1 reads SGHDT; CDR2 reads YYEEEE. The CDR3 has 15 residues. V gave up 4 bases and J gave up 2 bases, with 13 bases separating them. CDR3 sequence reads: CASSEQTTTKNIQYF. CDR3 DNA: TGTGCCAGCAGCGAACAGACTACAACCAAAAACATTCAGTACTTC.

The chain recombines TRBV21-1 with TRBJ1-3; TRBD1 is the table's D call and was not checked against the DNA. TRBV21-1 is a documented pseudogene. CDR3 length equals 12 residues. The CDR3 DNA is TGTGCCAGCAGCGGGCCTGGAAACACCATATATTTT. Translated, it gives CASSGPGNTIYF.

The rearrangement joins TRBV19 to TRBJ2-3; 12 nucleotides align to TRBD2. Germline trimming cut 4 bases from V and 5 bases from J; bases unmatched to any gene: 10. The CDR3 consists of 17 residues. The germline CDR1 and CDR2 sequences are LNHDA and SQIVND (reference sequence). The chain's CDR3 is CASSTPRLAGVLDTQYF. The CDR3 DNA follows: TGTGCCAGTAGTACGCCCCGACTAGCGGGGGTATTAGATACGCAGTATTTT.